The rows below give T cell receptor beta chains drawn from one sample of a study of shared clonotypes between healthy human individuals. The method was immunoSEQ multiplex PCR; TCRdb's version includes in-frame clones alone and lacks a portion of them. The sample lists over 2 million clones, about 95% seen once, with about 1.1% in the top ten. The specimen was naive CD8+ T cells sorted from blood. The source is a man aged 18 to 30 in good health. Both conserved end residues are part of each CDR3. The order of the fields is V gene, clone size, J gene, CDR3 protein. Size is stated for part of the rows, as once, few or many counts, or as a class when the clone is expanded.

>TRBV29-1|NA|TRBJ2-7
CSVDGGTDTYEQYF
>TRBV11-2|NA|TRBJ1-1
CASSYGRNTEAFF
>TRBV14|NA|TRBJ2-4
CASSLGTSGSDIQYF
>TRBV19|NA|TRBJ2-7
CASSPLGGGGGQYF
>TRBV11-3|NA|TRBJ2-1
CASSPSKGSYNEQFF
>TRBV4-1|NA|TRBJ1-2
CASSQDGGQAYGYTF
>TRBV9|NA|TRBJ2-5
CASSGQGFQETQYF
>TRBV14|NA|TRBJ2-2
CASSQEGGQAGTGELFF
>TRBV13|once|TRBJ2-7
CASSLYSSYEQYF
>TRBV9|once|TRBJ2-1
CASSPWGLAGEYNEQFF
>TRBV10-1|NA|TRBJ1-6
CAGGGWYNSPLHF
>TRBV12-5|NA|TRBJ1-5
CASGPDGYSNQPQHF
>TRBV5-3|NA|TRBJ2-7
CARSRPPRGGEQYF
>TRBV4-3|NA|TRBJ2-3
CASSLWGDGTDTQYF